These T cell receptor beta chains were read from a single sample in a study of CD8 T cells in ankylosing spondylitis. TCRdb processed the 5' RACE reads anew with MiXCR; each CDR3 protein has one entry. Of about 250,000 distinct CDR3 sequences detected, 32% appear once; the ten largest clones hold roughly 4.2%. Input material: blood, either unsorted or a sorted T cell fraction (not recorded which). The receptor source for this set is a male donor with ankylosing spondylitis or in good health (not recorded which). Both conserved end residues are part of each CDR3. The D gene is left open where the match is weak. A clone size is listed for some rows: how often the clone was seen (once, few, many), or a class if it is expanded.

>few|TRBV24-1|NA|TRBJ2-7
TGTGCCACCAGTGACTACAAGGGAGACGAGCAGTACTTC
CATSDYKGDEQYF
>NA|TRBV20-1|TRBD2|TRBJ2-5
TGCAGTGCTACTCTAGCGGGGAGGACGCAAGAGACCCAGTACTTC
CSATLAGRTQETQYF
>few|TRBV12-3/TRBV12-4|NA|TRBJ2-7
TGTGCCAGCAGTTTCGGAGAAAGGGAGCAGTACTTC
CASSFGEREQYF
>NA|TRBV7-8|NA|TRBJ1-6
TGTGCCAGCAGCGGACCCCAGGTGTATTCACCCCTCCACTTT
CASSGPQVYSPLHF
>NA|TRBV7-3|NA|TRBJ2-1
TGTGCCAGCAGCTTAGGGTCGGGGAACAATGAGCAGTTCTTC
CASSLGSGNNEQFF
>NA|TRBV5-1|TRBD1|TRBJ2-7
TGCGCCAGCAGCTTGGGACAGGGAATCTACGAGCAGTACTTC
CASSLGQGIYEQYF
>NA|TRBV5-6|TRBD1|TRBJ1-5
TGTGCCAGCAGCTTTGGGACAGGCTTCAATCAGCCCCAGCATTTT
CASSFGTGFNQPQHF
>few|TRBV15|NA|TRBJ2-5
TGTGCCACCAGCAGAGTAACCGGAGGGAAAGAGACCCAGTACTTC
CATSRVTGGKETQYF
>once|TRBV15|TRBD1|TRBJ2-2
TGTGCCACCAGTACAGGGGTAACCGGGGAGCTGTTTTTT
CATSTGVTGELFF
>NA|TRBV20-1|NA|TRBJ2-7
TGCAGTGCTAGTAAGGACAGCTCCTACGAGCAGTACTTC
CSASKDSSYEQYF
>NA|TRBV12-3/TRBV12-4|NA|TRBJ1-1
TGTGCCAGCAGTTTAGCTATGCAGGACGAAGCTTTCTTT
CASSLAMQDEAFF
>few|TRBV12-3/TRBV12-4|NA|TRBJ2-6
TGTGCCAGCACGTTAGTATCTGGGGCCAACGTCCTGACTTTC
CASTLVSGANVLTF
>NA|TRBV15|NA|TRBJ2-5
TGTGCCACCAGCTATCCGACCGGAACCCAAGAGACCCAGTACTTC
CATSYPTGTQETQYF
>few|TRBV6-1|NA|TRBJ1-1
TGTGCCAGCAGTCGGACATCCGGGAATGAAGCTTTCTTT
CASSRTSGNEAFF
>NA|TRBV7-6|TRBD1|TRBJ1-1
TGTGCCAGCAGCTTAAGTTGGACAGGGGGGACTGAAGCTTTCTTT
CASSLSWTGGTEAFF
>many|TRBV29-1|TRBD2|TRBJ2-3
TGCAGCGTTCCCGGGACTAGCGGCTATAGCACAGATACGCAGTATTTT
CSVPGTSGYSTDTQYF
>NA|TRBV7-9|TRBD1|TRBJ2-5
TGTGCCAGCAGCTTAGGTCTCAGGGGGACGGAGACCCAGTACTTC
CASSLGLRGTETQYF
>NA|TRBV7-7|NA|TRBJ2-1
TGTGCTAGCAGCTTAGTCGGGTCTGGAGGTGAGCAGTTCTTC
CASSLVGSGGEQFF
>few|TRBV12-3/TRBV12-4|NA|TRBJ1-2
TGTGCCAGCAGTTTCAGGAGAAGCTATGGCTACACCTTC
CASSFRRSYGYTF
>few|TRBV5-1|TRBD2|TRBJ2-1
TGCGCCAGCAGCTTGTGGCTAGCGGGTGACTACAATGAGCAGTTCTTC
CASSLWLAGDYNEQFF
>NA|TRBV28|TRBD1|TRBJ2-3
TGTGCCAGCAGTTTGACAGGGAGCACAGATACGCAGTATTTT
CASSLTGSTDTQYF
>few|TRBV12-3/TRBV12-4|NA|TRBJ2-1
TGTGCCAGCAGCCCAACGTTAGGGGGGGCCTCCTACAATGAGCAGTTCTTC
CASSPTLGGASYNEQFF
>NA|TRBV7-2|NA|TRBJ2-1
TGTGCCAGCAGCTTAGTAGGTATGGGCAATGAGCAGTTCTTC
CASSLVGMGNEQFF
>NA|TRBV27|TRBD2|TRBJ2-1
TGTGCCAGCAGTTTATCGCGGGGGGGCTATGAGCAGTTCTTC
CASSLSRGGYEQFF
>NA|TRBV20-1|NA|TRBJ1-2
TGCAGTGTACGAATTAACTATGGCTACACCTTC
CSVRINYGYTF
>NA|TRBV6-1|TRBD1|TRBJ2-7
TGTGCCAGCAGTGTCCTGTTAGGGACAGTCTACGAGCAGTACTTC
CASSVLLGTVYEQYF
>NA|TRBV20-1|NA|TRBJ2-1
TGCAGTGCTAGAGGAGCGACCACCTACAATGAGCAGTTCTTC
CSARGATTYNEQFF
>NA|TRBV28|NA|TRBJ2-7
TGTGCCAGCAGTGATGGTAGCTCCTACGAGCAGTACTTC
CASSDGSSYEQYF
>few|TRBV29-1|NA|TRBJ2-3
TGCAGCGTTGAAGACTACGGCCAAGATACGCAGTATTTT
CSVEDYGQDTQYF
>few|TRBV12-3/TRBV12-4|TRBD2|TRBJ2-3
TGTGCCAGCACTCAAGGGACTAGCGGGCGCGGCACAGATACGCAGTATTTT
CASTQGTSGRGTDTQYF
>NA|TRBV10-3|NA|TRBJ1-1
TGTGCCATCAGTGAGTCGACTTTAGGAAGGAACACTGAAGCTTTCTTT
CAISESTLGRNTEAFF
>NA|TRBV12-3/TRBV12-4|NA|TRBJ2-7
TGTGCCAGCAGTTTGGGGCAGCACTACTACGAGCAGTACTTC
CASSLGQHYYEQYF
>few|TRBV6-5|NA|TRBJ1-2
TGTGCCAGCAGCCGGACGCCCTATGGCTACACCTTC
CASSRTPYGYTF
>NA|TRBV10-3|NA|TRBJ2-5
TGTGCCACCAGGGACGCCCCGAACCAAGAGACCCAGTACTTC
CATRDAPNQETQYF
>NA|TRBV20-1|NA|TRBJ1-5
TGCAGTGCTAGAGATCAGGGCAGGGGTCAGAATCAGCCCCAGCATTTT
CSARDQGRGQNQPQHF
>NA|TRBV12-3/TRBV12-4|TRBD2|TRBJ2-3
TGTGCCAGCAAGCAGGCGGGGGGCACAGATACGCAGTATTTT
CASKQAGGTDTQYF
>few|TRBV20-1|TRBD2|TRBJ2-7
TGCAGTGCTAGGCGGGGGGGCACCACCACCTACGAGCAGTACTTC
CSARRGGTTTYEQYF
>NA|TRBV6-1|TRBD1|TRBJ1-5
TGTGCCAGCAGTGACTGGGGCAGGGGGTATAGTCAGCCCCAGCATTTT
CASSDWGRGYSQPQHF
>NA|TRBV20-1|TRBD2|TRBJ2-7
TGCAGTGCACAGACCCGATTACTAGCGGGGAGCTCCTACGAGCAGTACTTC
CSAQTRLLAGSSYEQYF
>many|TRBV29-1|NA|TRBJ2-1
TGCAGCGCCATACCGAAGGACAATGAGCAGTTCTTC
CSAIPKDNEQFF
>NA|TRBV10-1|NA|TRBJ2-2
TGCGCCAGCAGTGAGGCAGCAACTGAGGGAGGGGAGCTGTTTTTT
CASSEAATEGGELFF
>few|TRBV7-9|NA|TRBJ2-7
TGTGCCAGCACCGACCAGGGGACCGAGCAGTACTTC
CASTDQGTEQYF
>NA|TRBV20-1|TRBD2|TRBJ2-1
TGCAGTGCTAGAGACCCCTGGACTAGCGTTGGGAATGAGCAGTTCTTC
CSARDPWTSVGNEQFF
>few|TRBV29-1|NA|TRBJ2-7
TGCAGCGCCGCGCAGGTGTCCTACGAGCAGTACTTC
CSAAQVSYEQYF
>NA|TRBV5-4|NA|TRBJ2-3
TGTGCGGGAGGGGGGCCAGACTCCACAGATACGCAGTATTTT
CAGGGPDSTDTQYF
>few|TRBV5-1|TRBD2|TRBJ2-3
TGCGCCAGCAGCTTGGAACGTAGCGGGGGGGCATTGGATACGCAGTATTTT
CASSLERSGGALDTQYF
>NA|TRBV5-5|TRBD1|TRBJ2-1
TGTGCCAGCAGCTACGGACAGGGGGCTAGGTATGAGCAGTTCTTC
CASSYGQGARYEQFF